Listed below are T cell receptor beta chains from one sample, sequenced in a study of blood T cell repertoires in COVID-19. Clones were read by immunoSEQ multiplex PCR, and TCRdb kept only the in-frame ones, dropping some. The table lists fewer than 200,000 clones, 84% of them singletons, with about 12% in the top ten. The sample taken for sequencing was PBMCs or T cells enriched from blood (not recorded which). All receptors derive from a man aged 50 to 60 who had recovered from COVID-19. CDR3s include the opening cysteine and the closing phenylalanine or tryptophan. D genes are given only for firm matches. Rows give clone size only sometimes, using once, few, many, or a class for an expanded clone.

D: TRBD2; size: -; V: TRBV11-2; length: 16; J: TRBJ2-1; DNA: TGTGCCAGCAGCCGGGAGGGAGGGATACCCTACAATGAGCAGTTCTTC; CDR3: CASSREGGIPYNEQFF
D: -; size: -; V: TRBV7-8; length: 14; J: TRBJ1-1; DNA: TGTGCCAGCAGCTTCAGGGCGCCGAACACTGAAGCTTTCTTT; CDR3: CASSFRAPNTEAFF
D: TRBD2; size: -; V: TRBV9; length: 11; J: TRBJ2-7; DNA: TGTGCCGGGGGAGGGTGTTACGAGCAGTACTTC; CDR3: CAGGGCYEQYF
D: -; size: -; V: TRBV9; length: 12; J: TRBJ1-2; DNA: TGTGCCAGCAGCGTAGTCGGGGGGGCGAAGACCTTC; CDR3: CASSVVGGAKTF
D: -; size: -; V: TRBV2; length: 14; J: TRBJ2-3; DNA: TGTGCCAGCCTAAGGACTTCAAGTACAGATACGCAGTATTTT; CDR3: CASLRTSSTDTQYF
D: -; size: few; V: TRBV10-3; length: 15; J: TRBJ1-1; DNA: TGTGCCATCAGGGACAGTCCGACTGCTGGCACTGAAGCTTTCTTT; CDR3: CAIRDSPTAGTEAFF
D: -; size: -; V: TRBV5-6; length: 13; J: TRBJ2-7; DNA: TGTGCCAGCAGCTTTGACACCTCCTACGAGCAGTACTTC; CDR3: CASSFDTSYEQYF
D: -; size: once; V: TRBV7-9; length: 15; J: TRBJ1-2; DNA: TGTGCCAGCAGCTTGCCGGACCCGGGAGGCTATGGCTACACCTTC; CDR3: CASSLPDPGGYGYTF
D: -; size: -; V: TRBV7-6; length: 15; J: TRBJ2-3; DNA: TGTGCCAGCAGCCCAATACCAGGGGCAGGGGATACGCAGTATTTT; CDR3: CASSPIPGAGDTQYF
D: -; size: -; V: TRBV27; length: 15; J: TRBJ1-6; DNA: TGTGCCAGCAGCCGGGCGACCGGACAGAATTCACCCCTCCACTTT; CDR3: CASSRATGQNSPLHF
D: -; size: -; V: TRBV11-2; length: 15; J: TRBJ1-3; DNA: TGTGCCAGCAGCTCAAGGCGGGGCTGGGGAAACACCATATATTTT; CDR3: CASSSRRGWGNTIYF
D: -; size: -; V: TRBV12-3/TRBV12-4; length: 13; J: TRBJ2-1; DNA: TGTGCCAGCAGTTTAACAGTCTACAATGAGCAGTTCTTC; CDR3: CASSLTVYNEQFF
D: TRBD2; size: -; V: TRBV7-2; length: 15; J: TRBJ2-5; DNA: TGTGCCAGCAGCTTAGTTAAGGCGGGGGGTGGGACCCAGTACTTC; CDR3: CASSLVKAGGGTQYF
D: -; size: -; V: TRBV5-6; length: 15; J: TRBJ1-6; DNA: TGTGCCAGCAGCGGCCAACAGGGATCGGCGGGACCCCTCCACTTT; CDR3: CASSGQQGSAGPLHF
D: TRBD1; size: -; V: TRBV3-1/TRBV3-2; length: 16; J: TRBJ2-2; DNA: TGTGCCAGCAGCCCACAGGCACAGGGGAGAGGCGGGGAGCTGTTTTTT; CDR3: CASSPQAQGRGGELFF
D: TRBD1; size: -; V: TRBV7-3; length: 14; J: TRBJ1-6; DNA: TGTGCCAGCAGCTCCGCAGGGGGAGCTTCACCCCTCCACTTT; CDR3: CASSSAGGASPLHF
D: -; size: -; V: TRBV19; length: 14; J: TRBJ1-2; DNA: TGTGCCAGTATATGGCGGAGAAATTTGGATGGCTACACCTTC; CDR3: CASIWRRNLDGYTF
D: TRBD1; size: few; V: TRBV6-1; length: 18; J: TRBJ1-4; DNA: TGTGCCAGCAGTGAATCTCGGACAGGGTATAGTGCTAATGAAAAACTGTTTTTT; CDR3: CASSESRTGYSANEKLFF
D: -; size: -; V: TRBV28; length: 13; J: TRBJ1-2; DNA: TGTGCCAGCAGTGCGATGGCTAACTATGGCTACACCTTC; CDR3: CASSAMANYGYTF
D: TRBD1; size: few; V: TRBV2; length: 14; J: TRBJ2-3; DNA: TGTGCCAGCAGTGAGGACAGGGGGATAGGTACGCAGTATTTT; CDR3: CASSEDRGIGTQYF
D: TRBD1; size: -; V: TRBV30; length: 12; J: TRBJ1-1; DNA: TGTGCCTGGACCTTGACAGGGTTAGAAGCTTTCTTT; CDR3: CAWTLTGLEAFF
D: TRBD1; size: -; V: TRBV5-5; length: 16; J: TRBJ1-4; DNA: TGTGCCAGCAGCCTACCGGGACAGGGGTTAAGTGAAAAACTGTTTTTT; CDR3: CASSLPGQGLSEKLFF
D: TRBD2; size: -; V: TRBV9; length: 18; J: TRBJ2-2; DNA: TGTGCCAGCAGCGTAGGGCCTAGCGGGGGGGGTTCCACCGGGGAGCTGTTTTTT; CDR3: CASSVGPSGGGSTGELFF
D: -; size: -; V: TRBV6-2/TRBV6-3; length: 16; J: TRBJ1-2; DNA: TGTGCCAGCAGTTACTTCAGGCCCATTACTAACTATGGCTACACCTTC; CDR3: CASSYFRPITNYGYTF
D: -; size: -; V: TRBV10-3; length: 16; J: TRBJ1-4; DNA: TGTGCCATCAGCCCGGGGACGATTCTACGGGGGGAAAAACTGTTTTTT; CDR3: CAISPGTILRGEKLFF
D: -; size: -; V: TRBV9; length: 15; J: TRBJ2-3; DNA: TGTGCCAGCAGCGTAGCTGGAGGGGATACAGATACGCAGTATTTT; CDR3: CASSVAGGDTDTQYF
D: -; size: -; V: TRBV5-1; length: 15; J: TRBJ2-5; DNA: TGCGCCAGCAGCTTGTGGGGTATTCGCGGGGAGACCCAGTACTTC; CDR3: CASSLWGIRGETQYF
D: -; size: -; V: TRBV5-4; length: 13; J: TRBJ1-5; DNA: TGTGCCAGCAGTTCTGGCCGGGGACAGCCCCAGCATTTT; CDR3: CASSSGRGQPQHF
D: TRBD2; size: once; V: TRBV5-4; length: 16; J: TRBJ2-2; DNA: TGTGCCAGCAGTCCGGGACTAGCGGGGAACACCGGGGAGCTGTTTTTT; CDR3: CASSPGLAGNTGELFF
D: -; size: -; V: TRBV28; length: 12; J: TRBJ2-7; DNA: TGTGCCAGCAGTCCTAGAGACTACGAGCAGTACTTC; CDR3: CASSPRDYEQYF
D: TRBD1; size: -; V: TRBV5-1; length: 13; J: TRBJ1-2; DNA: TGCGCCAGCAGCAAGGACAGGAACTATGGCTACACCTTC; CDR3: CASSKDRNYGYTF
D: TRBD1; size: -; V: TRBV28; length: 14; J: TRBJ1-2; DNA: TGTGCCAGCAGTTCGGGACAGGGCCTCTATGGCTACACCTTC; CDR3: CASSSGQGLYGYTF
D: TRBD1; size: -; V: TRBV2; length: 16; J: TRBJ1-4; DNA: TGTGCCAGCAGCATCGGGCGGACGGTGGCAGGGGGACTGGAACTTTTT; CDR3: CASSIGRTVAGGLELF
D: -; size: -; V: TRBV18; length: 15; J: TRBJ1-3; DNA: TGTGCCAGCTCACCACCGAGGGGGACCCGAAACACCATATATTTT; CDR3: CASSPPRGTRNTIYF
D: TRBD1; size: few; V: TRBV9; length: 15; J: TRBJ2-7; DNA: TGTGCCAGCAGCGTAGGGCAGGGGGCCTCCTACGAGCAGTACTTC; CDR3: CASSVGQGASYEQYF
D: TRBD1; size: many; V: TRBV11-2; length: 17; J: TRBJ2-3; DNA: TGTGCCAGCAGCTTCCCGACAGGGGGAAGAAGGGCAGATACGCAGTATTTT; CDR3: CASSFPTGGRRADTQYF
D: TRBD2; size: -; V: TRBV7-2; length: 15; J: TRBJ2-1; DNA: TGTGCCAGCAGCTTGCCGGGACTAGGGCTCAATGAGCAGTTCTTC; CDR3: CASSLPGLGLNEQFF
D: TRBD2; size: -; V: TRBV10-2; length: 16; J: TRBJ2-5; DNA: TGCGCCAGCAGTTCGGCCGGGACTAGCGGGGGAGAGACCCAGTACTTC; CDR3: CASSSAGTSGGETQYF
D: TRBD1; size: -; V: TRBV30; length: 13; J: TRBJ2-7; DNA: TGTGCCTGGACCCCCAGGGGGCTGAGGGAGCAGTACTTC; CDR3: CAWTPRGLREQYF
D: -; size: -; V: TRBV28; length: 16; J: TRBJ1-3; DNA: TGTGCCAGCAGTCCGCTAGCGGGCCACTCTGGAAACACCATATATTTT; CDR3: CASSPLAGHSGNTIYF
D: -; size: -; V: TRBV19; length: 14; J: TRBJ1-4; DNA: TGTGCCAGTAGTATTAAGTCGTGGGAGGCAAAACTGTTTTTT; CDR3: CASSIKSWEAKLFF
D: -; size: -; V: TRBV9; length: 15; J: TRBJ1-4; DNA: TGTGCCAGCAGCCCGAGGCCGTCAACTAATGAAAAACTGTTTTTT; CDR3: CASSPRPSTNEKLFF